The present T cell receptor (beta chain) was sequenced within a study of blood T cells in healthy people across ages. Broader study findings: TCR beta diversity, measured per million T cells, fell in a roughly linear way with age.

Primers used in a second PCR of roughly 6 to 11 cycles were a sample-barcoded 5' primer and a J-beta primer mix. Each single sample gave us at least 2.5 million CDR3-containing paired-end reads. Using its own MiXCR run on the 5' RACE reads, TCRdb lists one record per CDR3 protein. This sample yields 1.5 million to 2 million distinct CDR3 sequences, of which roughly 52% are seen a single time; around 2.1% belongs to the top ten. With respect to this clonotype: The antigen is unknown.

With 1 base removed from V and 0 bases from J, the gap between germline ends came to 7 bases. Germline V lookup: CDR1 SNHLY, CDR2 FYNNEI. The CDR3 length is 14 residues. Sequenced: blood. The chain combines TRBV2 with TRBJ2-7; D gene unclear. The sequence was obtained from a middle-aged woman in good health. CDR3 residues: CASSEGSVSYEQYF. CDR3 nucleotides: TGTGCCAGCAGTGAAGGGTCCGTCTCCTACGAGCAGTACTTC.